A selection of T cell receptor beta chains follows, all from one sample in a study of OX40 agonist ivuxolimab in advanced cancers. Data came from immunoSEQ multiplex PCR; TCRdb stores just in-frame clones and leaves some out. Counted here are fewer than 11,000 clones, 86% occurring once; the ten biggest clones make up roughly 13%. The input for sequencing was CD4+ or CD8+ T cells sorted from blood, taken in a trial of the OX40 agonist ivuxolimab. All receptors come from an adult with an advanced solid tumor such as melanoma, head and neck, liver or kidney cancer. Each CDR3 is given with its conserved first and last residue. D genes are given only for firm matches. Size is stated for part of the rows, as once, few or many counts, or as a class when the clone is expanded.

v_gene	d_gene	j_gene	abundance	CDR3aa	CDR3nt
TRBV7-9	NA	TRBJ2-2	NA	CASSPRGGDTGELFF	TGTGCCAGCAGCCCCAGGGGAGGAGACACCGGGGAGCTGTTTTTT
TRBV7-8	NA	TRBJ2-7	NA	CASSLGREQYF	TGTGCCAGCAGCTTAGGCCGCGAGCAGTACTTC
TRBV28	TRBD1	TRBJ1-4	NA	CASSLQGAPNEKLFF	TGTGCCAGCAGTCTACAGGGGGCGCCGAATGAAAAACTGTTTTTT
TRBV10-2	NA	TRBJ1-1	NA	CASSDGGTEAFF	TGCGCCAGCAGTGATGGGGGAACTGAAGCTTTCTTT
TRBV9	NA	TRBJ1-1	few	CASSVAGMGTEAFF	TGTGCCAGCAGCGTAGCAGGGATGGGGACTGAAGCTTTCTTT
TRBV5-4	TRBD2	TRBJ2-3	NA	CASSLGRGDYTDTQYF	TGTGCCAGCAGCTTGGGACGGGGGGACTACACAGATACGCAGTATTTT
TRBV5-6	TRBD1	TRBJ1-2	NA	CASSSGTGAYGYTF	TGTGCCAGCAGCTCGGGGACAGGGGCATATGGCTACACCTTC
TRBV20-1	NA	TRBJ1-2	few	CSAGSGYTF	TGCAGTGCTGGTAGTGGCTACACCTTC
TRBV28	NA	TRBJ2-6	NA	CASSSLDSSGANVLTF	TGTGCCAGCAGTTCCCTGGACAGCTCTGGGGCCAACGTCCTGACTTTC
TRBV15	NA	TRBJ1-1	NA	CATSRGYGGNTEAFF	TGTGCCACCAGCAGAGGTTACGGGGGGAACACTGAAGCTTTCTTT
TRBV5-1	TRBD2	TRBJ2-3	NA	CASSLEVQAGGHVPFTDTQYF	TGCGCCAGCAGCTTGGAGGTTCAAGCGGGGGGTCACGTCCCATTCACAGATACGCAGTATTTT
TRBV7-6	TRBD2	TRBJ2-3	NA	CASSLVLAGAYTGDTQYF	TGTGCCAGCAGCTTGGTACTAGCGGGGGCCTATACGGGAGATACGCAGTATTTT
TRBV15	TRBD1	TRBJ1-1	NA	CATSRDRGPNTEAFF	TGTGCCACCAGCAGGGACAGGGGACCGAACACTGAAGCTTTCTTT
TRBV9	TRBD2	TRBJ2-7	few	CASSELAGSSYEQYF	TGTGCCAGCAGCGAGCTAGCGGGGAGCTCCTACGAGCAGTACTTC
TRBV4-1	NA	TRBJ2-5	NA	CASSLLTNQETQYF	TGCGCCAGCAGCCTGTTGACAAACCAAGAGACCCAGTACTTC
TRBV6-4	NA	TRBJ1-3	NA	CASSRKQFPNRSGNTIYF	TGTGCCAGCAGTAGAAAACAGTTCCCGAACCGCTCTGGAAACACCATATATTTT
TRBV7-9	TRBD2	TRBJ2-1	NA	CASSPSGGASNEQFF	TGTGCCAGCAGCCCTAGCGGGGGGGCTAGCAATGAGCAGTTCTTC
TRBV11-2	TRBD2	TRBJ2-3	NA	CASGLEVVAGGRRDTQYF	TGTGCCAGCGGCTTAGAAGTCGTAGCGGGGGGCCGGAGGGATACGCAGTATTTT
TRBV2	TRBD2	TRBJ2-5	NA	CASSELATSGGLETQYF	TGTGCCAGCAGTGAACTGGCTACTAGCGGGGGGCTAGAGACCCAGTACTTC
TRBV7-8	NA	TRBJ2-2	NA	CASSTGLNTGELFF	TGTGCCAGCAGCACGGGACTGAACACCGGGGAGCTGTTTTTT
TRBV10-3	TRBD1	TRBJ2-7	NA	CAISEGDRGMVWYF	TGTGCCATCAGTGAGGGGGACAGGGGAATGGTATGGTACTTC
TRBV10-2	TRBD1	TRBJ2-5	NA	CASSTGARETQYF	TGCGCCAGCAGTACAGGGGCTCGGGAGACCCAGTACTTC
TRBV7-9	NA	TRBJ2-1	NA	CASSLGHVGEQFF	TGTGCCAGCAGCTTAGGACATGTTGGTGAGCAGTTCTTC
TRBV6-9	NA	TRBJ2-5	once	CASSYRDLGTQYF	TGTGCCAGCAGTTACAGGGATTTAGGGACCCAGTACTTC